Included here is one T cell receptor (beta chain) sequence, with context. This record comes from a study of cytomegalovirus exposure and HLA in healthy donors. Vbeta (60) and Jbeta (13) primers were used in the PCR. Sequencing was performed with immunoSEQ multiplex PCR; in TCRdb, only in-frame clones are kept and a portion is missing. The table lists approximately 180,000 clones, approximately 80% of them singletons. Germline values: CDR1 SQVTM, CDR2 ANQGSEA. The CDR3 extends over 12 amino acids. V was pared by 3 bases and J by 5 bases, with 3 bases of the junction left unmatched. The sequence was obtained from a man aged 18-30 years in good health and CMV-seronegative. Sequences were obtained from PBMCs. The V gene is TRBV29-1, the J gene TRBJ2-5; 7 positions match TRBD2. The CDR3 is CSVDLGGETQYF. DNA for the CDR3: TGCAGCGTTGACCTGGGGGGGGAGACCCAGTACTTC.